This note documents a single T cell receptor (beta chain) sequence. This clonotype was detected many times. Its cognate antigen has yet to be identified. No much larger clonotype is one base removed from it; base qualities were not supplied. The data belong to a study of T cells in Graves' hyperthyroidism and ophthalmopathy (dated by TCRdb to about 2019). Describing the broader study: A discovery cohort of approximately 100 patients, roughly 40 with Graves' ophthalmopathy and roughly 59 with stable Graves' hyperthyroidism, was used to find distinguishing TCR V-J signatures. Prospective prediction of ophthalmopathy was tested in an independent validation cohort of approximately 18 hyperthyroidism patients and 17 patients who later progressed to ophthalmopathy. The roughly 100 discovery patients were randomly split 7:3 into training and test sets. In about six Graves' hyperthyroidism patients, the study also compared T-cell repertoires from thyroid tissue with T-cell repertoires from blood. After blood sampling, hyperthyroidism patients were treated with methimazole at a starting dose of 30 mg daily, and ophthalmopathy patients were treated with high-dose intravenous methylprednisolone. The paper reports TCR Vbeta CDR3 sequencing of roughly 140 peripheral blood samples: over 40 ophthalmopathy, fewer than 85 hyperthyroidism and around 17 progressor patients.

Results and caveats for the whole study, not just this receptor: Sample size was not statistically predetermined, and blinding of investigators to group allocation was not performed. Most expanded thyroid clonotypes (frequency above 0.001) were also detected in blood, suggesting blood repertoires may reflect thyroid immune responses. A 13 V-J signature model separated ophthalmopathy from stable hyperthyroidism, with 87.88% sensitivity and roughly 82% specificity in cross-validation and 80%/75% in testing. During validation, the model predicted progression to ophthalmopathy a median of around 6 months ahead of onset, with 70.59% sensitivity and around 73% specificity.

TCR beta CDR3 regions were amplified from RNA transcripts. The TCR CDR3 was subjected to a first round of RT-PCR using the HTBI primer set and the Qiagen OneStep RT-PCR kit. The libraries were constructed in a second round of multiplex PCR and then size-selected and purified. Paired-end sequencing of the libraries was performed with 100 bp reads on an Illumina HiSeq2000. The paper's data handling went like this. SOAPnuke was used to process the raw data, removing reads that contained adapters or uncalled bases, had a mean Phred below 15, or lacked an exact match to the constant primer or identifier. High-quality paired reads were merged using COPE v1.2.5, and each unique nucleotide sequence was defined as a clonotype. Clonotypes were aligned to IMGT TRBV, TRBD and TRBJ reference segments using MiTCR v1.1. The analysis was restricted to V-J combinations with a frequency above 0.0001, which together covered just over 99% of the repertoires. The TCS score was defined as the ratio of F50 (clonal expansion) to E x V (chaos), calculated using BLOSUM62-based TCRdist between CDR3 peptides within each V-J. Welch's t-statistics and random forest reduced 500 to 650 V-J features to about 12, which were used in a naive Bayes classifier (R e1071). The Morisita-Horn index was used to measure how similar the thyroid and blood repertoires were. TCRdb reworked the public reads: Q25 trimming with fastp, MiXCR clone assembly, productive beta chains retained. Merged by CDR3 protein, the rows form single entries marked with the most common genes and DNA. These V and J calls are TCRdb output, not the study's own analysis. For this sample there are about 570,000 distinct CDR3 sequences; around 45% appear just once. The ten largest make up around 17% of the sample.

Exclusion was applied to patients with uncontrolled infections, other autoimmune diseases, pregnancy or lactation. Diagnoses were based on clinical symptoms, serum thyroxine and TRAb, thyroid ultrasound and orbital computed tomography. Trizol reagent was used to extract total RNA, and RNA quality was then checked on an Agilent 2100 Bioanalyzer. This sequence was found in an adult woman with Graves' disease, either hyperthyroidism or ophthalmopathy (not recorded which). Sequenced input: peripheral blood or thyroid tissue (not recorded which).

The DNA sequence follows: TGTGCCAGCAGCTTATATGGACGAACTGAAGCTTTCTTT. Protein translation: CASSLYGRTEAFF. The rearrangement joined TRBV7-3 to TRBJ1-1; the D segment cannot be called with confidence. Measured from the cysteine to the phenylalanine, the CDR3 is 13 residues long. Only the CDR3 portion is preserved as DNA: 39 bases, with reading frame beginning at the first base. Taken from the germline V gene, the CDR1 and CDR2 loops are SGHTA and FQGTGA. Between the V and J ends, shortened by 2 bases and 5 bases respectively, the junction contains 9 bases.